The 14 T cell receptor beta chains reported below all come from one sample, sequenced in a study of OX40 agonist ivuxolimab in advanced cancers. Assay used: immunoSEQ multiplex PCR; TCRdb lists only in-frame clones, some missing. The sample consists of about 23,000 clones, about 85% of them appearing once. The starting material was CD4+ or CD8+ T cells sorted from blood, obtained in a trial of the OX40 agonist ivuxolimab. All receptors come from an adult with an advanced solid tumor such as melanoma, head and neck, liver or kidney cancer.

The chain couples TRBV6-5 to TRBJ1-1; D is undetermined. This CDR3 is 11 amino acids long. Germline V gene sequence: CDR1 MNHEY, CDR2 SVGAGI. V gave up 2 bases and J gave up 11 bases, with 9 bases separating them. The CDR3, as DNA: TGTGCCAGCAGTTACGGCAGGAAGGCTTTCTTT. Translation gives CASSYGRKAFF.

This chain joins TRBV11-2 and TRBJ2-7; no clear D. V lost 4 bases and J lost 6, with 10 bases in between. The CDR3 has 12 amino acids. Germline CDR1 reads SGHAT; CDR2 reads FQNNGV. CDR3 in amino acids: CASSSRSSEQYF. CDR3 bases: TGTGCCAGCAGCTCACGAAGCAGCGAGCAGTACTTC.

V and J are TRBV7-8 and TRBJ1-5, with 7 bases that match TRBD1. The CDR3 extends over 16 amino acids. Germline trimming cut 5 bases from V and 6 bases from J; bases unmatched to any gene: 13. Germline V CDR1 and CDR2: SGHVS, FQNEAQ. The CDR3 DNA is TGTGCCAGCAGCGATAGACCCCAGGGGGGGACTCAGCCCCAGCATTTT. Translating it yields CASSDRPQGGTQPQHF.

J is TRBJ1-1 and V is TRBV4-3, with a tentative D call TRBD1 (6 bases). Deletions cut 0 bases from V and 0 bases from J, with 14 bases between. Germline-derived CDR1 and CDR2 are LGHNA and YSLEER. The CDR3 length is 17 residues. DNA of the CDR3: TGCGCCAGCAGCCAAGAGAGGGGGGGCCTTATGAACACTGAAGCTTTCTTT. This translates into CASSQERGGLMNTEAFF.

This sequence joins TRBV7-6 and TRBJ2-3; a possible D gene is TRBD2 (7 bases). Germline V gene lookup returns CDR1 SGHVS and CDR2 FNYEAQ. The CDR3 runs to 16 residues. The ends were cut back, 2 bases at V and 3 bases at J, with 15 bases in the middle. Here the CDR3 reads CASSLRGGESTDTQYF. CDR3 sequence (DNA): TGTGCCAGCAGCTTAAGGGGGGGGGAGTCAACAGATACGCAGTATTTT.

The chain carries TRBV7-8 and TRBJ2-7, with D possibly being TRBD1 (5 bases). Germline loops: CDR1 SGHVS, CDR2 FQNEAQ. The CDR3 is 12 amino acids. V lost 3 bases and J 7 bases, leaving 10 bases between the germline ends. CDR3 region: CASSLGNREQYF. CDR3 coding DNA: TGTGCCAGCAGCTTGGGTAACAGGGAGCAGTACTTC. Based on the CDR3 plus reference TRBV7-8 and TRBJ2-7, the full variable domain is GAGVSQSPRYKVAKRGQDVALRCDPISGHVSLFWYQQALGQGPEFLTYFQNEAQLDKSGLPSDRFFAERPEGSVSTLKIQRTQQEDSAVYLCASSLGNREQYFGPGTRLTVT.

The DNA for the CDR3 is TGTGCCAGCAGCTCTAGTCGGTTCGGCGGGGGGGCTTACAATGAGCAGTTCTTC. Translation: CASSSSRFGGGAYNEQFF. V and J are TRBV9 and TRBJ2-1, with 9 bases fitting TRBD2. There are 18 residues in the CDR3. V was clipped by 4 bases and J by 4 bases; unmatched bases: 15. The germline gives CDR1 SGDLS, CDR2 YYNGEE. Full variable domain (remainder filled in from reference TRBV9 and TRBJ2-1): DSGVTQTPKHLITATGQRVTLRCSPRSGDLSVYWYQQSLDQGLQFLIQYYNGEERAKGNILERFSAQQFPDLHSELNLSSLELGDSALYFCASSSSRFGGGAYNEQFFGPGTRLTVL.

This clone has only one observation. The chain recombines TRBV10-3 with TRBJ2-5; D is undetermined. This CDR3 has 14 amino acids. V lost 8 bases and J 5 bases, leaving 18 bases between the germline ends. Germline values: CDR1 ENHRY, CDR2 SYGVKD. CDR3 DNA: TGTGCCATCTCGGTTAGACTCCCGGCGGAGACCCAGTACTTC. It encodes CAISVRLPAETQYF.

The rearrangement uses TRBV13 and TRBJ2-5; TRBD2 matches 9 bases. The V and J ends lost 8 bases and 4 bases, in that order; junction bases with no gene match: 8. Germline V gene sequence: CDR1 PRHDT, CDR2 FYEKMQ (reference sequence). CDR3 size: 14 residues. The DNA of the CDR3 is TGTGCCAGCCGGGGGCGGGGGGGCCCAGAGACCCAGTACTTC. It is translated as CASRGRGGPETQYF.

The genes are TRBV10-1 and TRBJ2-7; D remains unclear. Trimming removed 4 bases at V and 3 bases at J, with 10 bases between. Per germline, CDR1 WNHNN and CDR2 SYGVQD (reference sequence). This CDR3 is 13 amino acids long. CDR3 sequence: CASSVGTNYEQYF. The CDR3 DNA is TGCGCCAGCAGTGTCGGCACAAACTACGAGCAGTACTTC.

The rearrangement joins TRBV4-3 to TRBJ2-1; D may be TRBD1 or TRBD2 (5 bases each). The germline V and J ends were trimmed by 0 bases and 4 bases, with 16 bases remaining between them. The CDR3 contains 17 residues. Germline CDR1 LGHNA, CDR2 YSLEER. The CDR3 DNA follows: TGCGCCAGCAGCCAAGATCCTGTCAGGGAGATTTACAATGAGCAGTTCTTC. This translates into CASSQDPVREIYNEQFF.

This clone appeared a few times. The chain employs TRBV7-6 and TRBJ2-3; D perhaps matches TRBD2 (6 bases). In germline, CDR1 is SGHVS, CDR2 FNYEAQ. With 4 bases removed from V and 4 bases from J, the gap between germline ends came to 12 bases. CDR3 length: 14 residues. CDR3 sequence reads: CASSWDFPPDTQYF. The CDR3 region has the DNA TGTGCCAGCAGCTGGGACTTCCCGCCAGATACGCAGTATTTT.

This clone showed up just a few times. The V gene is TRBV7-2, the J gene TRBJ2-7; no firm D call. The CDR3 is 13 residues long. Germline CDR1 SGHTA, CDR2 FQGNSA. Trimming cost V 2 bases and J 5 bases, with 10 bases left between them. Here the CDR3 DNA reads TGTGCCAGCAGCTTACCGGGCTGGGACGAGCAGTACTTC. Translating gives CASSLPGWDEQYF.

This clone was seen a handful of times. The chain combines TRBV4-1 with TRBJ1-2; TRBD1 might be the D (6 bases). The CDR3 runs to 15 residues. V was pared by 1 base and J by 2 bases, with 11 bases between. In germline, CDR1 is MGHRA, CDR2 YSYEKL. The CDR3: CASSQATGSNYGYTF. The CDR3 DNA reads TGCGCCAGCAGCCAAGCTACAGGGTCCAACTATGGCTACACCTTC.